Listed here are 10 T cell receptor beta chains from one sample, sequenced in a study of early stage breast cancer tumors. Produced via immunoSEQ multiplex PCR; TCRdb's table is partial and in-frame only. Of fewer than 70,000 clones listed, roughly 80% were seen once; the top ten hold about 3.7%. The source material was blood. The receptors originated from a person in their twenties or thirties with breast cancer.

The sample holds a few counts of this clone. This rearrangement joins TRBV18 to TRBJ2-2; D not certain. Germline V gives CDR1 KGHSH, CDR2 LQKENI. V was shortened by 5 bases and J by 6 bases, with 16 bases between the two germline ends. The CDR3 contains 15 residues. The CDR3 loop is CASSSLDPIPGELFF. In DNA form, the CDR3 reads TGTGCCAGCTCATCCTTGGATCCGATCCCCGGGGAGCTGTTTTTT.

The CDR3 DNA follows: TGCGCCAGCAGCGAAACAGGGGGCGCTTACGGAAACACCATATATTTT. This encodes CASSETGGAYGNTIYF. The chain carries TRBV5-1 and TRBJ1-3; 9 nucleotides align to TRBD1. V was clipped by 4 bases and J by 4 bases; unmatched bases: 9. This CDR3 contains 16 residues. Germline V lookup: CDR1 SGHRS, CDR2 YFSETQ.

V gene TRBV5-1 combines with J gene TRBJ2-2, with 11 bases aligning to TRBD2. This CDR3 is built from 18 residues. Germline values: CDR1 SGHRS, CDR2 YFSETQ. Trimming cost V 4 bases and J 1 base; bases outside gene matches: 9. CDR3 protein: CASSKDLAGGRNTGELFF. The CDR3, as DNA: TGCGCCAGCAGCAAAGATCTAGCGGGAGGCCGGAACACCGGGGAGCTGTTTTTT.

The table lists this clone with a few counts. The V gene is TRBV9, the J gene TRBJ2-7, with 11 positions matching TRBD1. There are 15 residues in the CDR3. CDR1 SGDLS and CDR2 YYNGEE come from the germline V gene. V gave up 3 bases and J gave up 4 bases; unmatched junction bases: 6. CDR3 nucleotides: TGTGCCAGCAGCGCAGGACAGGGGGCTGGGTACGAGCAGTACTTC. Amino acids: CASSAGQGAGYEQYF.

This clone was detected a few times. The J gene is TRBJ1-2, the V gene TRBV21-1; the D call in the table, TRBD1, was not verified against the DNA. TRBV21-1 is termed a pseudogene. CDR3 length: 14 amino acids. In nucleotides, the CDR3 is TGTGCCAGCAGCAATAACCCCGGGACAGGTGGCTACACCTTC. Its translation: CASSNNPGTGGYTF.

This sequence joins TRBV5-8 and TRBJ1-2; tentative D call: TRBD1 (6 bases). The V and J ends lost 0 bases and 7 bases respectively, with 16 bases between them. CDR1 and CDR2 (germline): SGHTS, YDEGEE. The CDR3 contains 15 residues. The CDR3 loop reads CASSLGVGPGAGYTF. The CDR3 DNA sequence: TGTGCCAGCAGCTTGGGCGTGGGACCGGGGGCTGGCTACACCTTC. Combining the CDR3 with reference TRBV5-8 and TRBJ1-2 gives the whole variable domain EAGVTQSPTHLIKTRGQQATLRCSPISGHTSVYWYQQALGLGLQFLLWYDEGEERNRGNFPPRFSGRQFPNYSSELNVNALELEDSALYLCASSLGVGPGAGYTFGSGTRLTVV.

The rearrangement uses TRBV11-3 and TRBJ2-5, with 14 positions matching TRBD2. The ends lost 2 bases at V and 5 bases at J; junction bases unmatched: 10. This CDR3 spans 18 amino acids. CDR1 is SGHNT and CDR2 is YENEEA in the germline V gene. The CDR3 DNA reads as TGTGCCAGCAGCTTATCGCCCCCGGGACTAGCGGGAGTCGAGACCCAGTACTTC. Its translation: CASSLSPPGLAGVETQYF.

This chain links TRBV11-2 with TRBJ2-1; 14 bases fit TRBD2. CDR1 and CDR2 from the germline V gene are SGHAT and FQNNGV. The junction had 7 bases not matched to a gene; V was cut back by 5 bases and J by 1 base. The length of the CDR3 is 18 residues. The CDR3 protein is CASSPGLAGGPSYNEQFF. CDR3 nucleotide sequence: TGTGCCAGCAGCCCCGGACTAGCGGGGGGTCCTTCCTACAATGAGCAGTTCTTC.

The rearrangement uses TRBV5-1 and TRBJ2-2, with 11 nucleotides matching TRBD2. This CDR3 has 16 residues. Losses at the gene ends were 4 bases for V and 5 bases for J; bases not matched to a gene: 7. The germline gives CDR1 SGHRS, CDR2 YFSETQ. Here the CDR3 DNA reads TGCGCCAGCAGCGTACTAGCGGGAGTGGGGACCGGGGAGCTGTTTTTT. Translation: CASSVLAGVGTGELFF.

The rearrangement joins TRBV29-1 to TRBJ1-2; TRBD1 matches 9 bases. Germline CDR1 is SQVTM and CDR2 is ANQGSEA. The CDR3 runs 13 residues. Unmatched junction bases numbered 8, after V lost 7 bases and J lost 5 bases. CDR3 sequence reads: CSGSQGARYGYTF. The CDR3 DNA sequence: TGCAGCGGGTCACAGGGGGCGCGGTATGGCTACACCTTC.